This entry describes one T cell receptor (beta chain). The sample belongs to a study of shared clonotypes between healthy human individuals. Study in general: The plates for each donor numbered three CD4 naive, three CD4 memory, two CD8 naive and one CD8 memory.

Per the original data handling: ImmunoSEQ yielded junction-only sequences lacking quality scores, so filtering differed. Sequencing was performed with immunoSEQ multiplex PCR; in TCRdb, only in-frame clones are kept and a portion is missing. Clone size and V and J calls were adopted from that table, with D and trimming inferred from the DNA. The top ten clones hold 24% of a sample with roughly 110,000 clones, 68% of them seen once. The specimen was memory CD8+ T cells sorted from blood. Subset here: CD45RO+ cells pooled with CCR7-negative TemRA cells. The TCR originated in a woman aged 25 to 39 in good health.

The CDR3 DNA sequence: TGTGCCAGTAGTCTGACTAGCGGGATGCTCGGTGAGCAGTTCTTC. Protein: CASSLTSGMLGEQFF. This rearrangement joins TRBV19 to TRBJ2-1; 11 bases map to TRBD2. J lost 9 bases, V lost 5 bases, and 9 bases had no gene match. Germline loops: CDR1 LNHDA, CDR2 SQIVND (reference sequence). The CDR3 runs to 15 residues. The complete variable domain, with remaining parts taken from reference TRBV19 and TRBJ2-1, reads DGGITQSPKYLFRKEGQNVTLSCEQNLNHDAMYWYRQDPGQGLRLIYYSQIVNDFQKGDIAEGYSVSREKKESFPLTVTSAQKNPTAFYLCASSLTSGMLGEQFFGPGTRLTVL.